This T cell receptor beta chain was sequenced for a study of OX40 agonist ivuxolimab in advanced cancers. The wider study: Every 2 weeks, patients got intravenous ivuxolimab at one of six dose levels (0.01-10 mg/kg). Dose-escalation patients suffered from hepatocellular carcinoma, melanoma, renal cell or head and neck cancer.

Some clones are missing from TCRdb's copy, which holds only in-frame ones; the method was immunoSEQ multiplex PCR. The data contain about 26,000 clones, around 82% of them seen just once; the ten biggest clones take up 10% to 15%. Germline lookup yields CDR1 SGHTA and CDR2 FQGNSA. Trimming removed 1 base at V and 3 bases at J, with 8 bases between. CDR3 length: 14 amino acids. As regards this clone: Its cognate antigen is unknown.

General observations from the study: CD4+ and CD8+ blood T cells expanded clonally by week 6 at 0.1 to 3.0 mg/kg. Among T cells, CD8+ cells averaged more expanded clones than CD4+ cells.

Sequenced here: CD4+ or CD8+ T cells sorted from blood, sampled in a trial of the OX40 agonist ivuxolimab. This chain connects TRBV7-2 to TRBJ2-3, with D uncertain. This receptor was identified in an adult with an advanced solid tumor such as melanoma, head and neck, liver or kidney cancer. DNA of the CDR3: TGTGCCAGCAGCTTAGGAAGCCAAACAGATACGCAGTATTTT. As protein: CASSLGSQTDTQYF.